The rows below give T cell receptor beta chains drawn from one sample of a study of blood T cell repertoires in COVID-19. Profiled with immunoSEQ multiplex PCR; TCRdb holds only in-frame clones, not every one. Here the sample spans 20,000 to 25,000 clones, around 86% being singletons. Sequenced: peripheral blood. The receptors here all came from a woman over 75 with acute or convalescent COVID-19. The CDR3 runs from the conserved cysteine through the conserved F or W. The D gene is left open where the match is weak. Size is stated for part of the rows, as once, few or many counts, or as a class when the clone is expanded.

j_call v_call d_call clone_size cdr3_nt cdr3_aa
TRBJ2-1 TRBV6-1 - - TGTGCCAGCAGTGAAGACTGGTGGTACAATGAGCAGTTCTTC CASSEDWWYNEQFF
TRBJ1-2 TRBV2 - - TGTGCCACCGCCGGCAGGCCCTATGGCTACACCTTC CATAGRPYGYTF
TRBJ2-7 TRBV4-2 TRBD1 - TGTGCCAGCAGCCAGTCGGGACAGGGGGCGAGCGAGCAGTACTTC CASSQSGQGASEQYF
TRBJ1-1 TRBV29-1 TRBD1 - TGCAGCGCCCGGACAGGGGTTGAAGCTTTCTTT CSARTGVEAFF
TRBJ2-7 TRBV3-1/TRBV3-2 TRBD1 few TGTGCCAGCAGCCAAGAAAGGGGGCGCGGAGACAACGAGCAGTACTTC CASSQERGRGDNEQYF
TRBJ2-2 TRBV6-5 TRBD1 - TGTGCCAGCAGTCCGGGACAGGTGATCACCGGGGAGCTGTTTTTT CASSPGQVITGELFF
TRBJ1-2 TRBV3-1/TRBV3-2 - - TGTGCCAGCAGCCAAGAGGGAAGAGGGGGCTACACCTTC CASSQEGRGGYTF
TRBJ2-3 TRBV5-6 - - TGTGCCAGCAGCCAGCCGGCAGGGAACGCAGATACGCAGTATTTT CASSQPAGNADTQYF
TRBJ2-1 TRBV2 TRBD1 - TGTGCCAGCGGTAAAGGGACAGGGGAAGGAGATGAGCAGTTCTTC CASGKGTGEGDEQFF
TRBJ2-3 TRBV5-4 - - TGTGCCAGCAGCTTGGTTAGTTATAGCACAGATACGCAGTATTTT CASSLVSYSTDTQYF
TRBJ1-2 TRBV3-1/TRBV3-2 TRBD1 - TGTGCCAGCAGCCAAGACCGGACAGGGGCCCACACCTTC CASSQDRTGAHTF
TRBJ1-1 TRBV3-1/TRBV3-2 TRBD1 - TGTGCCAGCACCCGACAGGGGGTGAACACTGAAGCTTTCTTT CASTRQGVNTEAFF
TRBJ2-7 TRBV19 TRBD1 - TGTGCCAGTAGCACAACAGGGGGCTACGAGCAGTACTTC CASSTTGGYEQYF
TRBJ2-7 TRBV10-3 - - TGTGCCATCAGTCGGGCGGGAACTACCTACGAGCAGTACTTC CAISRAGTTYEQYF
TRBJ1-2 TRBV18 - - TGTGCCAGCTCACCGAACAGGGAAACTGGCTACACCTTC CASSPNRETGYTF
TRBJ2-3 TRBV19 TRBD2 - TGTGCCAGTGGGGCTAGCGGTGCTAGCACAGATACGCAGTATTTT CASGASGASTDTQYF
TRBJ2-3 TRBV28 - once TGTGCCAGCACCACCGTCAGGGGCCCCTATGATACGCAGTATTTT CASTTVRGPYDTQYF
TRBJ2-7 TRBV27 - - TGTGCCAGCAGTGCGGAACCCCGGGTCCTTCAGTACTTC CASSAEPRVLQYF
TRBJ1-5 TRBV5-6 - - TGTGCCAGCAGCTGGGGGCCTCAGCCCCAGCATTTT CASSWGPQPQHF
TRBJ2-7 TRBV14 - - TGTGCCAGCAGCAGTACAGGCTACGAGCAGTACTTC CASSSTGYEQYF
TRBJ1-1 TRBV5-4 - - TGTGCCAGCAGCCCGGAGGTCGGGCTTCCGACGGACGCTGAAGCTTTCTTT CASSPEVGLPTDAEAFF
TRBJ1-1 TRBV7-2 - - TGTGCCAGCAGCCCGGGGGGGGCTCAGGGTAGCACTGAAGCTTTCTTT CASSPGGAQGSTEAFF
TRBJ1-1 TRBV29-1 - - TGCAGCGTTGTTTTCTGGGGGGGGACTGAAGCTTTCTTT CSVVFWGGTEAFF
TRBJ1-3 TRBV3-1/TRBV3-2 - - TGTGCCAGCAGCCAAGCCCCCGGGTCTGGAAACACCATATATTTT CASSQAPGSGNTIYF
TRBJ1-2 TRBV2 TRBD1 once TGTGCCAGCACTCAGGGGGCGTCTGGCTACACCTTC CASTQGASGYTF
TRBJ1-1 TRBV5-8 TRBD1 - TGTGCCAGCAGCACGCCAAGGGACAGGCGTGGAGCTTTCTTT CASSTPRDRRGAFF
TRBJ2-5 TRBV6-2/TRBV6-3 TRBD2 - TGTGCCAGCAGTTACTCAGGACTAGATGGAGAGACCCAGTACTTC CASSYSGLDGETQYF
TRBJ1-6 TRBV9 TRBD1 - TGTGCCAGCAGCGTAGGACAGGGGGCCGATTCACCCCTCCACTTT CASSVGQGADSPLHF
TRBJ2-2 TRBV7-8 - - TGTGCCAGCAGCTCCGCAATGGGCGGGTCAGGAAGGGCCTGGAACACCGGGGAGCTGTTTTTT CASSSAMGGSGRAWNTGELFF
TRBJ2-5 TRBV5-4 TRBD1 - TGTGCCAGCAGCTCCGACAGGGACCAAGAGACCCAGTACTTC CASSSDRDQETQYF
TRBJ1-5 TRBV6-5 - - TGTGCCAGCAGTTACTCGGGCCTTTATAGCAATCAGCCCCAGCATTTT CASSYSGLYSNQPQHF
TRBJ2-2 TRBV9 TRBD2 - TGTGCCAGCAGCCCCGGGCCAGCGGGGGAGAACACCGGGGAGCTGTTTTTT CASSPGPAGENTGELFF
TRBJ1-1 TRBV9 TRBD1 - TGTGCCAGCAGCGTAGAATCGACAGGGATGAACACTGAAGCTTTCTTT CASSVESTGMNTEAFF
TRBJ1-5 TRBV24-1 - - TGTGCCACCAGCGGGACACATTCCAATCAGCCCCAGCATTTT CATSGTHSNQPQHF
TRBJ2-2 TRBV5-1 - - TGCGCCAGCAGCCCCACTTACACCGGGGAGCTGTTTTTT CASSPTYTGELFF
TRBJ1-6 TRBV7-3 TRBD1 - TGTGCCAGCAGCTCCGGGACAGGAAATTCACCCCTCCACTTT CASSSGTGNSPLHF
TRBJ1-6 TRBV10-2 - - TGCGCCAGCGGCGGGCTAAATTCACCCCTCCACTTT CASGGLNSPLHF
TRBJ1-3 TRBV5-1 - - TGCGCCAGCGGGCCCACAGGGACGGGAAACACCATATATTTT CASGPTGTGNTIYF
TRBJ1-5 TRBV6-5 - - TGTGCCAGCAATGCGGTTGGTCAGCCCCAGCATTTT CASNAVGQPQHF
TRBJ1-1 TRBV5-6 - - TGTGCCAGCAAACGGACAGTCAACACTGAAGCTTTCTTT CASKRTVNTEAFF
TRBJ1-3 TRBV19 - - TGTGCCAGTAGTACCCGGACAGCAGGAAACACCATATATTTT CASSTRTAGNTIYF
TRBJ2-1 TRBV7-6 TRBD1 - TGTGCCAGCAGCTTTAGGCAGGGGGTCGACAATGAGCAGTTCTTC CASSFRQGVDNEQFF
TRBJ2-1 TRBV25-1 - - TGTGCCAGCAGTGGGCAGGTGGCCCCACCCAGGAATGAGCAGTTCTTC CASSGQVAPPRNEQFF
TRBJ2-1 TRBV11-3 - - TGTGCCAGCAGCGCCCGGACACCCGGTGCTCGTAACGATGAGCAGTTCTTC CASSARTPGARNDEQFF
TRBJ2-3 TRBV4-1 TRBD2 - TGCGCCAGCAGCCAACCTAGCGGGAGGGGAGGGTCTCGAGATACGCAGTATTTT CASSQPSGRGGSRDTQYF
TRBJ1-2 TRBV11-2 TRBD1 - TGTGCCAGCAGCCCAGACAGGGAGAATGGCTACACCTTC CASSPDRENGYTF
TRBJ2-2 TRBV2 - once TGTGCCAGCCGGGTGCAGCCAAACACCGGGGAGCTGTTTTTT CASRVQPNTGELFF
TRBJ2-1 TRBV12-3/TRBV12-4 - - TGTGCCAGCGGAATACTAGCTCTCCATGAGCAGTTCTTC CASGILALHEQFF
TRBJ2-3 TRBV30 TRBD2 - TGTGCCTGTAGTAGCGGGCGGACGCAGTATTTT CACSSGRTQYF
TRBJ2-7 TRBV7-8 - - TGTGCCAGCAGCCAGGACAGCCTCTACGAGCAGTACTTC CASSQDSLYEQYF
TRBJ2-5 TRBV2 TRBD2 - TGTGCCAGCAGCCCCGGGAGGGCCGAGATGCGGACCCAGTACTTC CASSPGRAEMRTQYF
TRBJ1-5 TRBV11-2 - few TGTGCCAGCAGCTTAGACACTTATAGCAATCAGCCCCAGCATTTT CASSLDTYSNQPQHF
TRBJ1-4 TRBV19 - - TGTGCCAGCGCCCCCGGGAATCAGGTTTGGGGTGAAAAACTGTTTTTT CASAPGNQVWGEKLFF
TRBJ2-3 TRBV5-1 - - TGCGCCAGCAGCTTGAACCGGGCCTCATCCACAGGTACGCAGTATTTT CASSLNRASSTGTQYF
TRBJ2-3 TRBV7-2 TRBD2 - TGTGCCAGCAGCCCAGGGACTAAGCCTAGCACAGATACGCAGTATTTT CASSPGTKPSTDTQYF
TRBJ2-6 TRBV18 - - TGTGCCAGCTCCCCCAACAGCCCCTCGACCGGGGCCAACGTCCTGACTTTC CASSPNSPSTGANVLTF
TRBJ1-2 TRBV5-8 TRBD1 - TGTGCCAGCAGCCGCGGGACAGCCTATGGCTACACCTTC CASSRGTAYGYTF
TRBJ2-1 TRBV5-1 - - TGCGCCAGCAGCCAACGCCGGGACTTCTCCTACAATGAGCAGTTCTTC CASSQRRDFSYNEQFF
TRBJ2-3 TRBV19 - - TGTGCCAGTAGTATAGGCGCTCACACAGATACGCAGTATTTT CASSIGAHTDTQYF
TRBJ2-7 TRBV2 TRBD1 - TGTGCCAGCATGCGGGACAGGGGTGCCTACGAGCAGTACTTC CASMRDRGAYEQYF